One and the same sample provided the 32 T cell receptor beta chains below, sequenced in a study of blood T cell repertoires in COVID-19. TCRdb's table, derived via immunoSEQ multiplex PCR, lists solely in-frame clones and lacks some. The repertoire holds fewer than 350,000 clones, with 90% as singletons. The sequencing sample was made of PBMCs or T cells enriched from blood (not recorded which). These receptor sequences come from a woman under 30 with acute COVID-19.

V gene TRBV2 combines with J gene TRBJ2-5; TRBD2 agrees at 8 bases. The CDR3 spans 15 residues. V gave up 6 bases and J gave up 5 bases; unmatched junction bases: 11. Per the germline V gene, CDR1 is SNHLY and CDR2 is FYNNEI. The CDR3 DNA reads TGTGCCAGCAGGGGTGGGCTAGCGGGCTGGGAGACCCAGTACTTC. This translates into CASRGGLAGWETQYF.

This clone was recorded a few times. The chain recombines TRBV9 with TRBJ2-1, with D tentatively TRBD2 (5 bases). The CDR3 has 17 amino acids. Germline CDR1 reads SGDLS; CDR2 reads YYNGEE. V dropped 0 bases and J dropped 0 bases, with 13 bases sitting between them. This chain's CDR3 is CASSVAGQRTSYNEQFF. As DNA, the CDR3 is TGTGCCAGCAGCGTAGCTGGCCAGCGGACCTCCTACAATGAGCAGTTCTTC.

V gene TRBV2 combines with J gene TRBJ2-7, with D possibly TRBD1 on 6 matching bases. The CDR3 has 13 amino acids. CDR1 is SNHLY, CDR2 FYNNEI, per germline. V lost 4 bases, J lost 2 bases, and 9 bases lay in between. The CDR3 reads CASSVQGPYEQYF. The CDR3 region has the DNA TGTGCCAGCAGTGTGCAGGGGCCCTACGAGCAGTACTTC.

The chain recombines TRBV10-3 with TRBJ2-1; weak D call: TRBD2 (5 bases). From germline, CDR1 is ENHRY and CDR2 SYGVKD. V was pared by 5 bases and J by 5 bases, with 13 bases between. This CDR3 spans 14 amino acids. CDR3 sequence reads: CAISPQLGNNEQFF. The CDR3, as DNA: TGTGCCATCAGTCCGCAACTAGGTAACAATGAGCAGTTCTTC.

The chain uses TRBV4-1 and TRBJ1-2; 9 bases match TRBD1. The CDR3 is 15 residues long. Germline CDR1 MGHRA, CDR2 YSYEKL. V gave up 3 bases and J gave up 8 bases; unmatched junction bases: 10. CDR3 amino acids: CASSQGDREYGGYTF. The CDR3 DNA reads TGCGCCAGCAGCCAGGGGGACAGGGAATATGGCGGCTACACCTTC.

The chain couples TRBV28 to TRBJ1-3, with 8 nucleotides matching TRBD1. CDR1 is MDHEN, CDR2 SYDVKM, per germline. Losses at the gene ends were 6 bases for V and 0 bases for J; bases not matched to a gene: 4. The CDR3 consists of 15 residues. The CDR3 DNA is TGTGCCAGCAGGGGACAGGATTACTCTGGAAACACCATATATTTT. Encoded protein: CASRGQDYSGNTIYF.

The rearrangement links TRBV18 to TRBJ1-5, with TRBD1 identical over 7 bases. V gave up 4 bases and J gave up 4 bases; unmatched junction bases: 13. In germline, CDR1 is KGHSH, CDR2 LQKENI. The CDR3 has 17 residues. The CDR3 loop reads CASSLGQAAFSNQPQHF. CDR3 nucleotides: TGTGCCAGCTCACTCGGACAGGCAGCTTTCTCAAATCAGCCCCAGCATTTT.

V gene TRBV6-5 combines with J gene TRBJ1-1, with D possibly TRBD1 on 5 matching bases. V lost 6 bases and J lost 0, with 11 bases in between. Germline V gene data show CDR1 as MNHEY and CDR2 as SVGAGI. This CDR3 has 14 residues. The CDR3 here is CASRGQNLNTEAFF. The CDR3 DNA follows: TGTGCCAGCAGAGGACAAAACTTGAACACTGAAGCTTTCTTT.

The CDR3, as DNA: TGTGCCACAAGTATGAGAGGCGGGGAAGCTGAAGCTTTCTTT. It codes for CATSMRGGEAEAFF. The V gene is TRBV19, the J gene TRBJ1-1; D is undetermined. V lost 10 bases and J lost 6, with 21 bases in between. Germline assignment: CDR1 LNHDA and CDR2 SQIVND (reference sequence). This CDR3 is built from 14 residues. Full variable domain (rest looked up from reference TRBV19 and TRBJ1-1): DGGITQSPKYLFRKEGQNVTLSCEQNLNHDAMYWYRQDPGQGLRLIYYSQIVNDFQKGDIAEGYSVSREKKESFPLTVTSAQKNPTAFYLCATSMRGGEAEAFFGQGTRLTVV.

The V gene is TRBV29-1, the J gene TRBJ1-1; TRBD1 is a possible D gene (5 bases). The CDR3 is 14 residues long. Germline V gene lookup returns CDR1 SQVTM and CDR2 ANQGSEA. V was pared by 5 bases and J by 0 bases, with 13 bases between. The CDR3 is CSVTTQAVNTEAFF. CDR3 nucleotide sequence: TGCAGCGTTACCACACAGGCTGTGAACACTGAAGCTTTCTTT.

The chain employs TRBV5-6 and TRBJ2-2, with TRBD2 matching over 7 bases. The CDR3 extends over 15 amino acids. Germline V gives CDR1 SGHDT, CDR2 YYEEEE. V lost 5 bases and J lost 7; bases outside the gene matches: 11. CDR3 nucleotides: TGTGCCAGCAGTCCGGGACCTGGGGGGGTCGGGGAGCTGTTTTTT. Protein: CASSPGPGGVGELFF.

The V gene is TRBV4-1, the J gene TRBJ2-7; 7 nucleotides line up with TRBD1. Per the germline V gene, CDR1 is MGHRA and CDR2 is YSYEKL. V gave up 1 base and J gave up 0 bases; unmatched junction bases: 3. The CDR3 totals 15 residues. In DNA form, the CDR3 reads TGCGCCAGCAGCCAAGCCGGGACAGACTCCTACGAGCAGTACTTC. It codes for CASSQAGTDSYEQYF.

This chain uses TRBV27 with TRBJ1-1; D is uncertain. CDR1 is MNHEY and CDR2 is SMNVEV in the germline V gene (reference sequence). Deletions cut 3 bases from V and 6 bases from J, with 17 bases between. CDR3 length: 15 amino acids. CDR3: CASSFLGGRAPEAFF. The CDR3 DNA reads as TGTGCCAGCAGTTTCCTCGGTGGGAGGGCTCCTGAAGCTTTCTTT.

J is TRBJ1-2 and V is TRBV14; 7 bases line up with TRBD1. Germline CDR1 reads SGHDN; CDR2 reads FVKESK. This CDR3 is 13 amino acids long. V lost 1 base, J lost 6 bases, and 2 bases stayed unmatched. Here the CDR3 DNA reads TGTGCCAGCAGCCAAGGGACAGGAGATGGCTACACCTTC. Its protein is CASSQGTGDGYTF.

The CDR3 nucleotides are TGTGCCAGCTCACACGGACAGGGTTTGAATCAGCCCCAGCATTTT. Translating gives CASSHGQGLNQPQHF. The chain is built from TRBV18 and TRBJ1-5; 8 nucleotides agree with TRBD1. Trimming cost V 4 bases and J 4 bases; bases outside gene matches: 6. This CDR3 has 15 residues. Germline CDR1 KGHSH, CDR2 LQKENI.

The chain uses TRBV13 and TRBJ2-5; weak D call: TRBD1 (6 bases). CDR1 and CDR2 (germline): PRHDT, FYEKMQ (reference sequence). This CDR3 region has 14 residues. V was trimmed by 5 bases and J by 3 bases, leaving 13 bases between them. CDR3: CASSARTAEETQYF. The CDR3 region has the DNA TGTGCCAGCAGCGCGAGGACAGCCGAAGAGACCCAGTACTTC.

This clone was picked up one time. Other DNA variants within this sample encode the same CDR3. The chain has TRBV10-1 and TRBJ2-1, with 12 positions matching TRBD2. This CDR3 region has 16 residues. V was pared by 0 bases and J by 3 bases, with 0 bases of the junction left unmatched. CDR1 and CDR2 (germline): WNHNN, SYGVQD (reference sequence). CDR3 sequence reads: CASSESGLAGYNEQFF. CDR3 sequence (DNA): TGCGCCAGCAGTGAGTCGGGACTAGCGGGCTACAATGAGCAGTTCTTC.

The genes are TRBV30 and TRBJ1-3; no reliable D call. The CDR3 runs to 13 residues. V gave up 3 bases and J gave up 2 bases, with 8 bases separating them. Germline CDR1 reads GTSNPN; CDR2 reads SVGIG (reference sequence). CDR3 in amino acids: CAWRWSAGNTIYF. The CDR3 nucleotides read TGTGCCTGGAGATGGTCGGCTGGAAACACCATATATTTT.

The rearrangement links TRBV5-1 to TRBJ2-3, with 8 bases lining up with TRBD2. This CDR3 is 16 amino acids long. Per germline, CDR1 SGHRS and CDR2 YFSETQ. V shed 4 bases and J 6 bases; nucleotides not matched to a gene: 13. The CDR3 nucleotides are TGCGCCAGCAGCAGAGGACAAAGCGGGAGTTGGGATACGCAGTATTTT. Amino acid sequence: CASSRGQSGSWDTQYF.

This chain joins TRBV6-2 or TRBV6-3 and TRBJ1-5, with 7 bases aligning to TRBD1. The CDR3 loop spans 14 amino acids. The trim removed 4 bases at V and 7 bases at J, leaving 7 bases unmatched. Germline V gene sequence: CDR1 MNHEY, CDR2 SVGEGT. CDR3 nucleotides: TGTGCCAGCAGTTCGACAGGGAGTTTCCAGCCCCAGCATTTT. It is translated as CASSSTGSFQPQHF.

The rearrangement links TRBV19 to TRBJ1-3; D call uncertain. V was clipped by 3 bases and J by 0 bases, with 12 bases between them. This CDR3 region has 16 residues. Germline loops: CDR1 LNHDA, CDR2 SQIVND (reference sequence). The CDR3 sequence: CASSISTSSSGNTIYF. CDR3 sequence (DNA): TGTGCCAGTAGTATCTCCACATCAAGCTCTGGAAACACCATATATTTT.

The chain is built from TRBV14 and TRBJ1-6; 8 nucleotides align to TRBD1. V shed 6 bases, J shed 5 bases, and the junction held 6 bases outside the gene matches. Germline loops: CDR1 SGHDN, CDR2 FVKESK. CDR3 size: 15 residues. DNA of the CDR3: TGTGCCAGCAGTGACAGGGGTTGGAATAATTCACCCCTCCACTTT. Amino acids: CASSDRGWNNSPLHF.

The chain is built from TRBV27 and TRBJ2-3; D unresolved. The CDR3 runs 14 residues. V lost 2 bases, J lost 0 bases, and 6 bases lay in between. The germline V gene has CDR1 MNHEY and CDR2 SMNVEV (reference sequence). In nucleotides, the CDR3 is TGTGCCAGCAGTTTACAGGTTAGCACAGATACGCAGTATTTT. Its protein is CASSLQVSTDTQYF.

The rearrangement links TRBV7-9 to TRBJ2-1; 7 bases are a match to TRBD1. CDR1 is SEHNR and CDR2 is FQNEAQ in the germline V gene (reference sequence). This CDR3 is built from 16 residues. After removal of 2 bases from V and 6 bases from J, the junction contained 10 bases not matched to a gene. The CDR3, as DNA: TGTGCCAGCAGCTTATCTACAGGGGTTAAGGTCAATGAGCAGTTCTTC. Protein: CASSLSTGVKVNEQFF. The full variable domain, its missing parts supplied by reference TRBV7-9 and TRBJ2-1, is DTGVSQNPRHKITKRGQNVTFRCDPISEHNRLYWYRQTLGQGPEFLTYFQNEAQLEKSRLLSDRFSAERPKGSFSTLEIQRTEQGDSAMYLCASSLSTGVKVNEQFFGPGTRLTVL.

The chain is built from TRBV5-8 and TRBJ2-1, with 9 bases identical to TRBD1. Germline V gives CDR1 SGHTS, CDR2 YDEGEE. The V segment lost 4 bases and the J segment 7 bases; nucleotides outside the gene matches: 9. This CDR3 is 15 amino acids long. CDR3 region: CASSRGTGRVNEQFF. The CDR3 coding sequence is TGTGCCAGCAGCCGCGGGACAGGGAGAGTAAATGAGCAGTTCTTC.

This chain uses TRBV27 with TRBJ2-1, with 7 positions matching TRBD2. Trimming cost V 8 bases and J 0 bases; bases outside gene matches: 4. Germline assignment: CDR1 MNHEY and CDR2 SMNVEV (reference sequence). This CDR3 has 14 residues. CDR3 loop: CASRTSASYNEQFF. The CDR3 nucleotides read TGTGCCAGCCGAACTAGCGCCTCCTACAATGAGCAGTTCTTC.

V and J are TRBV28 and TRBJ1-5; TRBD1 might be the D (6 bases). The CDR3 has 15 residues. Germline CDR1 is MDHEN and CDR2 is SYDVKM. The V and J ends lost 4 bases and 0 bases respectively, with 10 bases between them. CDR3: CASSWTVLSNQPQHF. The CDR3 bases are TGTGCCAGCAGTTGGACAGTTCTTAGCAATCAGCCCCAGCATTTT.

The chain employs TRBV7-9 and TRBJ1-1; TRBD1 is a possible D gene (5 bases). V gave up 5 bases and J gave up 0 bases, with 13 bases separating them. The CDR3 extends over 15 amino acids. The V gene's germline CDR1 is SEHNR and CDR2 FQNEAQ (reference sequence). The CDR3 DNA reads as TGTGCCAGCAGCCTCCTGCAGGGCATGAACACTGAAGCTTTCTTT. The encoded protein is CASSLLQGMNTEAFF.

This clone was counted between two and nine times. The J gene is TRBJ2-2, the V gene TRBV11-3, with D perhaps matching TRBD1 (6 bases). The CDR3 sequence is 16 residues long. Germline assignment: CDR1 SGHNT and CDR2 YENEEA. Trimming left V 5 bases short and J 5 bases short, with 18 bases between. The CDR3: CASSRDQGWLTGELFF. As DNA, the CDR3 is TGTGCCAGCAGCCGAGACCAGGGGTGGTTGACCGGGGAGCTGTTTTTT.

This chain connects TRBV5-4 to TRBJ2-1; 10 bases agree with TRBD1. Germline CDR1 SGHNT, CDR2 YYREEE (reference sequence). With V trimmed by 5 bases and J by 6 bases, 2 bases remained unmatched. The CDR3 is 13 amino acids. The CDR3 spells CASRDRGVNEQFF. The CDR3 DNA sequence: TGTGCCAGCAGGGACAGGGGGGTCAATGAGCAGTTCTTC.

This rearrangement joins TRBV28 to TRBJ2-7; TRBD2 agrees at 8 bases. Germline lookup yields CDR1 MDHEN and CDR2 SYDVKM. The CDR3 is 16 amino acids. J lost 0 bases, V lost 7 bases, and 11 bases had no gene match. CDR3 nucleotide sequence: TGTGCCAGCACCGACGGGGGGGTTCCAACCTCCTACGAGCAGTACTTC. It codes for CASTDGGVPTSYEQYF.

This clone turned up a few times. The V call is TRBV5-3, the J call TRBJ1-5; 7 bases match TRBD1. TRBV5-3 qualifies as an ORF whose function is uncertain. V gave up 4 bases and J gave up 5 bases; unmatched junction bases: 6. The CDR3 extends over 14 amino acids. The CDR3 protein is CARSVVTGHQPQHF. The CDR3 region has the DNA TGTGCCAGAAGCGTGGTGACAGGGCATCAGCCCCAGCATTTT.